These 28 T cell receptor beta chains originate from one sample sequenced in a study of blood T cell repertoires in COVID-19. Libraries were prepared by immunoSEQ multiplex PCR; TCRdb keeps only in-frame clonotypes and omits some of them. The table lists hundreds of thousands of clones, about 90% of them singletons. Source material: peripheral blood. All receptors derive from a woman in her late teens or twenties who had recovered from COVID-19.

This clone appeared a single time. This chain uses TRBV14 with TRBJ2-1; 9 bases map to TRBD1. With 0 bases clipped from V and 8 bases from J, the junction kept 5 bases outside the gene matches. The germline CDR1 and CDR2 sequences are SGHDN and FVKESK. The CDR3 covers 15 residues. The CDR3 reads CASSQEGQGVHEQFF. As DNA, the CDR3 is TGTGCCAGCAGCCAAGAGGGACAGGGTGTTCATGAGCAGTTCTTC.

The rearrangement uses TRBV29-1 and TRBJ1-1; no clear D. CDR1 is SQVTM and CDR2 is ANQGSEA in the germline V gene. The CDR3 length is 11 residues. The V end was cut by 7 bases, the J end by 2 bases, with 8 bases between. DNA of the CDR3: TGCAGCGCACTCCTTAACACTGAAGCTTTCTTT. Translated: CSALLNTEAFF. The full variable domain, completed using reference TRBV29-1 and TRBJ1-1, is SAVISQKPSRDICQRGTSLTIQCQVDSQVTMMFWYRQQPGQSLTLIATANQGSEATYESGFVIDKFPISRPNLTFSTLTVSNMSPEDSSIYLCSALLNTEAFFGQGTRLTVV.

This chain joins TRBV29-1 and TRBJ1-2; 9 positions match TRBD1. V dropped 6 bases and J dropped 1; count of bases not matched to a gene: 15. The germline V gene encodes CDR1 SQVTM and CDR2 ANQGSEA. This CDR3 has 17 amino acids. CDR3 DNA: TGCAGCGTGCTCGGGACAGGGCAGGCCACTGATAACTATGGCTACACCTTC. Amino acids: CSVLGTGQATDNYGYTF. Full variable domain (missing parts from reference TRBV29-1 and TRBJ1-2): SAVISQKPSRDICQRGTSLTIQCQVDSQVTMMFWYRQQPGQSLTLIATANQGSEATYESGFVIDKFPISRPNLTFSTLTVSNMSPEDSSIYLCSVLGTGQATDNYGYTFGSGTRLTVV.

This chain connects TRBV6-6 to TRBJ2-3; TRBD2 agrees at 8 bases. The CDR3 has 14 amino acids. The germline V gene encodes CDR1 MNHNY and CDR2 SVGAGI (reference sequence). V lost 8 bases to trimming and J lost 4 bases; unmatched junction nucleotides: 8. In DNA, the CDR3 is TGTGCCAGCTCATACGGGAGGGCCGCAGATACGCAGTATTTT. This gives the protein CASSYGRAADTQYF.

The chain is built from TRBV19 and TRBJ2-6, with D tentatively TRBD1 (5 bases). The germline CDR1 and CDR2 sequences are LNHDA and SQIVND (reference sequence). Trimming left V 4 bases short and J 8 bases short, with 12 bases between. CDR3 length: 14 amino acids. The CDR3 region is CASSNYRRPNVLTF. The CDR3 nucleotides read TGTGCCAGTAGTAATTACAGGAGACCCAACGTCCTGACTTTC.

The chain couples TRBV7-9 to TRBJ1-2; the D gene is possibly TRBD1 (5 bases). V shed 4 bases and J shed 2 bases, with 8 bases lying between them. Germline V gives CDR1 SEHNR, CDR2 FQNEAQ (reference sequence). The CDR3 contains 13 residues. In DNA, the CDR3 is TGTGCCAGCAGCTCAGACAGCAACTATGGCTACACCTTC. Translated, it gives CASSSDSNYGYTF.

V usage is TRBV4-3 and J usage is TRBJ2-3, with 10 bases aligning to TRBD1. The CDR3 runs 15 residues. From germline, CDR1 is LGHNA and CDR2 YSLEER. V was pared by 2 bases and J by 3 bases, with 2 bases of the junction left unmatched. CDR3 coding DNA: TGCGCCAGCAGCCAATCGGACAGGGGGACAGATACGCAGTATTTT. It encodes CASSQSDRGTDTQYF.

The J gene is TRBJ2-1, the V gene TRBV7-9; 10 bases line up with TRBD1. This CDR3 has 16 amino acids. With V trimmed by 4 bases and J by 4 bases, 7 bases remained unmatched. CDR1 and CDR2 from the germline V gene are SEHNR and FQNEAQ (reference sequence). The CDR3 spells CASSSRTGQGYNEQFF. DNA of the CDR3: TGTGCCAGCAGCTCTAGAACGGGACAGGGGTACAATGAGCAGTTCTTC.

The chain recombines TRBV4-3 with TRBJ1-6; D unresolved. V gave up 0 bases and J gave up 2 bases, with 17 bases separating them. CDR1 LGHNA and CDR2 YSLEER come from the germline V gene. This CDR3 is built from 19 residues. CDR3 in amino acids: CASSQEGSTPRTYNSPLHF. CDR3 nucleotides: TGCGCCAGCAGCCAAGAAGGGAGTACACCGAGAACCTATAATTCACCCCTCCACTTT.

The V and J genes are TRBV10-3 and TRBJ1-2, with 7 bases aligning to TRBD1. Losses at the gene ends were 0 bases for V and 9 bases for J; bases not matched to a gene: 4. The CDR3 is made up of 13 amino acids. From germline, CDR1 is ENHRY and CDR2 SYGVKD. CDR3 bases: TGTGCCATCAGTGAGTCCCCCAGGGGGAGCTACACCTTC. Its protein is CAISESPRGSYTF.

This rearrangement joins TRBV6-5 to TRBJ2-1; 7 nucleotides agree with TRBD1. Germline assignment: CDR1 MNHEY and CDR2 SVGAGI. V lost 7 bases to trimming and J lost 3 bases; unmatched junction nucleotides: 9. This CDR3 is 15 amino acids long. Here the CDR3 reads CASTKGDSLYNEQFF. The CDR3 bases are TGTGCCAGCACCAAGGGGGACAGTCTCTACAATGAGCAGTTCTTC.

This clone was detected only a few times. V gene TRBV9 combines with J gene TRBJ1-6; no definite D call. Trimming cost V 2 bases and J 13 bases, with 13 bases left between them. CDR3 size: 13 residues. Germline CDR1 and CDR2: SGDLS and YYNGEE. CDR3 region: CASSVETETPLHF. The CDR3, as DNA: TGTGCCAGCAGCGTCGAAACGGAGACGCCCCTCCACTTT.

The rearrangement joins TRBV2 to TRBJ2-1, with 12 positions matching TRBD2. There are 15 residues in the CDR3. With 5 bases clipped from V and 4 bases from J, the junction kept 3 bases outside the gene matches. The germline CDR1 and CDR2 sequences are SNHLY and FYNNEI. CDR3 sequence: CASSWTSGVYNEQFF. CDR3 sequence (DNA): TGTGCCAGCAGTTGGACTAGCGGGGTATACAATGAGCAGTTCTTC.

The gene calls are TRBV6-2 or TRBV6-3 and TRBJ2-7; the match to TRBD2 covers 12 bases. The V gene's germline CDR1 is MNHEY and CDR2 SVGEGT. Unmatched junction bases numbered 4, after V lost 4 bases and J lost 3 bases. This CDR3 comprises 15 residues. Written as DNA, the CDR3 is TGTGCCAGCAGTTCAGGACTAGCGGGAAACTACGAGCAGTACGTC. This encodes CASSSGLAGNYEQYV.

V gene TRBV29-1 combines with J gene TRBJ2-3, with 7 nucleotides matching TRBD1. In germline, CDR1 is SQVTM, CDR2 ANQGSEA. With 5 bases clipped from V and 10 bases from J, the junction kept 15 bases outside the gene matches. The CDR3 runs 14 residues. The CDR3 nucleotides are TGCAGCGTTTCCGGGACAGCCTCCACAGAATCGCAGTATTTT. Protein product: CSVSGTASTESQYF.

V gene TRBV10-1 combines with J gene TRBJ1-6, with D uncertain. Germline V CDR1 and CDR2: WNHNN, SYGVQD (reference sequence). V lost 2 bases, J lost 6 bases, and 5 bases lay in between. CDR3 length: 13 amino acids. CDR3 nucleotide sequence: TGCGCCAGCAGTGAGGAGGGTAATTCACCCCTCCACTTT. The encoded protein is CASSEEGNSPLHF.

The chain is built from TRBV5-1 and TRBJ2-5; 14 nucleotides line up with TRBD2. J was trimmed by 7 bases and V by 4 bases; bases with no gene match: 3. The V gene's germline CDR1 is SGHRS and CDR2 YFSETQ. The CDR3 extends over 14 amino acids. The CDR3 loop reads CASSNGTSGRTQYF. CDR3 DNA sequence: TGCGCCAGCAGCAACGGGACTAGCGGGAGGACCCAGTACTTC.

This rearrangement joins TRBV6-2 or TRBV6-3 to TRBJ1-1, with D possibly being TRBD1 (6 bases). The CDR3 has 16 amino acids. Germline CDR1 is MNHEY and CDR2 is SVGEGT. The V end lost 6 bases, the J end lost 8 bases, and 25 bases lay between the germline ends. Written as DNA, the CDR3 is TGTGCCAGCAGCAAGATAAGACAGGCGGACGCCACCGAAGCTTTCTTT. Translating it yields CASSKIRQADATEAFF.

The chain links TRBV9 to TRBJ2-1, with 7 nucleotides matching TRBD2. V trimming: 3 bases; J trimming: 1 base; junction bases outside the gene matches: 4. The CDR3 runs 15 residues. Germline V gene lookup returns CDR1 SGDLS and CDR2 YYNGEE. This CDR3 reads CASSATSASYNEQFF. CDR3 nucleotide sequence: TGTGCCAGCAGCGCCACTAGCGCATCCTACAATGAGCAGTTCTTC.

The genes are TRBV6-5 and TRBJ2-1; the D gene is possibly TRBD1 (6 bases). The V end lost 5 bases, the J end lost 15 bases, and 17 bases lay between the germline ends. Germline CDR1 MNHEY, CDR2 SVGAGI. The CDR3 runs 12 residues. CDR3 nucleotides: TGTGCCAGCAGTCGCCAGACAGGCTGGATGTTCTTC. This translates into CASSRQTGWMFF.

The J gene is TRBJ2-5, the V gene TRBV5-1, with TRBD1 matching over 9 bases. This CDR3 is built from 17 residues. V was clipped by 2 bases and J by 0 bases; unmatched bases: 8. Germline CDR1 reads SGHRS; CDR2 reads YFSETQ. The CDR3 coding sequence is TGCGCCAGCAGCTTTTCGACCGGGACAGGGAACCAAGAGACCCAGTACTTC. Translating gives CASSFSTGTGNQETQYF.

CDR3 nucleotides: TGTGCCAGCAGTTTGGCGGGGGCGGATCAGCCCCAGCATTTT. Encoded protein: CASSLAGADQPQHF. The chain joins TRBV27 to TRBJ1-5; the D gene is possibly TRBD1 (6 bases). The germline V and J ends were trimmed by 3 bases and 5 bases, with 11 bases remaining between them. The CDR3 spans 14 residues. Germline lookup yields CDR1 MNHEY and CDR2 SMNVEV (reference sequence).

This rearrangement joins TRBV11-3 to TRBJ2-1; 7 positions agree with TRBD1. CDR1 and CDR2 (germline): SGHNT, YENEEA. This CDR3 contains 18 residues. J lost 4 bases, V lost 5 bases, and 17 bases had no gene match. The CDR3 here is CASSELVRVGQSYNEQFF. The CDR3 DNA reads as TGTGCCAGCAGCGAACTAGTGCGAGTGGGACAGTCATACAATGAGCAGTTCTTC. Full variable domain (outside the CDR3, taken from reference TRBV11-3 and TRBJ2-1): EAGVVQSPRYKIIEKKQPVAFWCNPISGHNTLYWYLQNLGQGPELLIRYENEEAVDDSQLPKDRFSAERLKGVDSTLKIQPAELGDSAVYLCASSELVRVGQSYNEQFFGPGTRLTVL.

This rearrangement joins TRBV11-3 to TRBJ2-3; D is possibly TRBD2 (5 bases). CDR3 length equals 14 residues. V was shortened by 5 bases and J by 4 bases, with 13 bases between the two germline ends. Germline CDR1 SGHNT, CDR2 YENEEA. The CDR3 bases are TGTGCCAGCAGCCCCCGGACTTACGCAGATACGCAGTATTTT. Amino acid sequence: CASSPRTYADTQYF.

This sequence joins TRBV21-1 and TRBJ2-7; the D call of TRBD2 is as the table states it, not checked on the DNA. TRBV21-1 is given as a pseudogene. The CDR3 extends over 18 amino acids. In nucleotides, the CDR3 is TGTGCCAGCAGCGAGGAGGGGACTAGCGGGGCCCATTCCCACGAGCAGTACGTC. Its translation: CASSEEGTSGAHSHEQYV.

This chain uses TRBV7-8 with TRBJ2-2; TRBD2 agrees at 11 bases. The length of the CDR3 is 18 residues. With V trimmed by 5 bases and J by 1 base, 9 bases remained unmatched. The germline V gene has CDR1 SGHVS and CDR2 FQNEAQ. The CDR3 region has the DNA TGTGCCAGCAGCCGTTGGGGACTAGCGGCCCTGAACACCGGGGAGCTGTTTTTT. This translates into CASSRWGLAALNTGELFF.

This chain uses TRBV7-8 with TRBJ1-2, with TRBD1 matching 8 bases. Germline V gene lookup returns CDR1 SGHVS and CDR2 FQNEAQ. This CDR3 spans 15 amino acids. V lost 0 bases to trimming and J lost 7 bases; unmatched junction nucleotides: 7. The CDR3 here is CASSLAEQGAGGYTF. In DNA, the CDR3 is TGTGCCAGCAGCTTAGCGGAGCAGGGGGCTGGTGGCTACACCTTC.

V and J are TRBV6-5 and TRBJ2-2, with TRBD2 as a possible D gene (6 bases). Trimming left V 5 bases short and J 4 bases short, with 14 bases between. This CDR3 has 15 residues. CDR1 is MNHEY, CDR2 SVGAGI, per germline. In DNA, the CDR3 is TGTGCCAGCAGTCTTACGGGACTTTCCACCGGGGAGCTGTTTTTT. The encoded protein is CASSLTGLSTGELFF.